This record looks at one T cell receptor beta chain sequence and its context. One end of the junction varies from germline; a read error may be responsible. TCRdb re-derived calls from the 5' RACE reads in MiXCR, one entry per CDR3 protein. The table has 300,000 to 350,000 distinct CDR3 sequences, 20% seen once. This sample was taken from a study of CD8 T cells in ankylosing spondylitis. This CDR3 is built from 14 residues. The germline CDR1 and CDR2 sequences are SGHDT and YYEEEE. Sequenced sample: blood, either unsorted or a sorted T cell fraction (not recorded which). This TCR came from a female donor with ankylosing spondylitis or in good health (not recorded which). This chain links TRBV5-6 with TRBJ2-2; either TRBD1 or TRBD2 may fit D (5 bases each). CDR3 nucleotides: TGTGCCATCAGCCCCGGTGGGGGAAACGGGGAGCTGTTTTTT. As protein: CAISPGGGNGELFF.